This T cell receptor beta chain was documented in a study of shared clonotypes between healthy human individuals. Trimming removed 3 bases from V and 4 bases from J, with 12 bases in between. Germline CDR1 LNHDA, CDR2 SQIVND (reference sequence). This CDR3 has 14 residues. Study processing details: Quality scores were absent from the junction-only immunoSEQ sequences, so filtering differed. Clones were sequenced by immunoSEQ multiplex PCR, and TCRdb holds only the in-frame ones, with some missing. The D gene and trimming were derived from the DNA, and the V and J assignments and clone size from that table. The sample contains about 1.1 million clones, 77% of which appear only once.

This chain links TRBV19 with TRBJ1-1; possibly TRBD1 for D (6 bases). Sequenced input: memory CD4+ T cells from PBMCs. Noted subset: CD45RA-negative fraction. This clonotype was obtained from a man between 18 and 35 years old in good health. Some clones in this sample may be carry-over from other donors' samples. The CDR3 DNA reads TGTGCCAGTAGTATCGGACAGCCCGGCACTGAAGCTTTCTTT. Translation: CASSIGQPGTEAFF.